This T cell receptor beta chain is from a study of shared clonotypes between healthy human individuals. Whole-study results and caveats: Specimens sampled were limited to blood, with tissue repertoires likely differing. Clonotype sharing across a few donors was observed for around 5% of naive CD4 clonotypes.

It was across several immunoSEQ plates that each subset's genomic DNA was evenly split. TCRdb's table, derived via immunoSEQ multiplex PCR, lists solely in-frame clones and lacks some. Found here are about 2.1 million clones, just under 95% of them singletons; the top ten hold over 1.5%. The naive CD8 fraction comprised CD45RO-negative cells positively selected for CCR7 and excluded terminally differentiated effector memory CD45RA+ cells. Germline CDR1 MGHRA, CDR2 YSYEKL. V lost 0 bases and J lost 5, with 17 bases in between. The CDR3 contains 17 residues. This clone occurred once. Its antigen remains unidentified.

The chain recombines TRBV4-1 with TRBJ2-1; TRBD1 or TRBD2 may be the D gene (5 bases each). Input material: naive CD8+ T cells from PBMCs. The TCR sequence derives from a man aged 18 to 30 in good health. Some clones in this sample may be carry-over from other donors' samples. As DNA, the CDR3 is TGCGCCAGCAGCCAAGAAGAGGGACCCCCGTTGGACAATGAGCAGTTCTTC. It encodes CASSQEEGPPLDNEQFF.